The 6 T cell receptor beta chains below were found in one sample sequenced in a study of T-cell reconstitution after alpha-beta-depleted transplantation in children (dated by TCRdb to the mid-2010s). Interpreted using the paper, the treatment or condition label stands for: allogeneic hematopoietic cell transplantation with graft depleted of TCRalphabeta T cells and CD19 B cells. Library construction relied on PCR. Sequenced on an Illumina HiSeq 2500. TCR library preparation used molecular barcoding, with unique molecular identifiers applied to normalize quantification of the TCRbeta repertoire. TCRdb applied fastp at Q25 and MiXCR to the public reads, then kept only in-frame beta chains. Entries that share a CDR3 protein sequence are merged under the most common genes and DNA. Across this sample there are hundreds of thousands of distinct CDR3 sequences, with about a sixth seen only once. The ten top clones hold roughly 29% of the sample.

The sample here was PBMCs, mostly from graft donor cells, taken 360 days after TCRalphabeta/CD19-depleted stem cell transplant. Receptor source: a boy under three years old who had a stem cell transplant for Wiskott-Aldrich syndrome, so the T cells may come from the graft donor.

The chain uses TRBV5-5 and TRBJ1-6; D not certain. Per germline, CDR1 SGHKS and CDR2 YYEKEE (reference sequence). V was shortened by 0 bases and J by 10 bases, with 8 bases between the two germline ends. There are 13 residues in the CDR3. This chain's CDR3 is CASSLGVGSPLHF. CDR3 nucleotides: TGTGCCAGCAGCTTGGGGGTTGGGTCACCCCTCCACTTT.

The chain is built from TRBV6-5 and TRBJ1-6; D is unresolved. V lost 4 bases to trimming and J lost 1 base, with 8 bases between them. The CDR3 is made up of 15 amino acids. The germline V gene has CDR1 MNHEY and CDR2 SVGAGI. DNA of the CDR3: TGTGCCAGCAGTTCTACGAGATCCTATAATTCACCCCTCCACTTT. Amino acid sequence: CASSSTRSYNSPLHF.

This clonotype has only a few counts. The V and J genes are TRBV3-1 and TRBJ2-2; possible D gene TRBD2, 5 bases. Germline V gene sequence: CDR1 LGHDT, CDR2 YNNKEL (reference sequence). Trimming cost V 4 bases and J 7 bases, with 19 bases left between them. The CDR3 consists of 16 residues. CDR3 in amino acids: CASSPPGRRYYGELFF. The CDR3 nucleotides are TGTGCCAGCAGCCCCCCCGGGCGGAGGTACTACGGGGAGCTGTTTTTT.

The chain couples TRBV29-1 to TRBJ2-7; 8 bases fit TRBD2. The CDR3 runs 11 residues. The trim removed 7 bases at V and 5 bases at J, leaving 4 bases unmatched. Germline-derived CDR1 and CDR2 are SQVTM and ANQGSEA. The CDR3 loop reads CSGKRGNEQYF. DNA for the CDR3: TGCAGCGGAAAGCGGGGGAACGAGCAGTACTTC.

This clonotype was recorded a few times. The chain is built from TRBV5-1 and TRBJ1-4; tentative D call: TRBD1 (5 bases). The CDR3 length is 14 residues. V dropped 0 bases and J dropped 5 bases, with 8 bases sitting between them. Germline V gene sequence: CDR1 SGHRS, CDR2 YFSETQ. DNA for the CDR3: TGCGCCAGCAGCTTGGCCGGGGCGAATGAAAAACTGTTTTTT. Amino acid sequence: CASSLAGANEKLFF.

As DNA, the CDR3 is TGCGCCAGCAGCTTGAGGGGGCTTCAGGGAGAGCAGTTCTTC. As protein: CASSLRGLQGEQFF. V is TRBV5-1 and J is TRBJ2-1; 7 nucleotides line up with TRBD1. Germline V gene lookup returns CDR1 SGHRS and CDR2 YFSETQ. CDR3 length equals 14 residues. The junction had 8 bases not matched to a gene; V was cut back by 1 base and J by 10 bases. Filled out from reference TRBV5-1 and TRBJ2-1, the complete variable domain reads KAGVTQTPRYLIKTRGQQVTLSCSPISGHRSVSWYQQTPGQGLQFLFEYFSETQRNKGNFPGRFSGRQFSNSRSEMNVSTLELGDSALYLCASSLRGLQGEQFFGPGTRLTVL.